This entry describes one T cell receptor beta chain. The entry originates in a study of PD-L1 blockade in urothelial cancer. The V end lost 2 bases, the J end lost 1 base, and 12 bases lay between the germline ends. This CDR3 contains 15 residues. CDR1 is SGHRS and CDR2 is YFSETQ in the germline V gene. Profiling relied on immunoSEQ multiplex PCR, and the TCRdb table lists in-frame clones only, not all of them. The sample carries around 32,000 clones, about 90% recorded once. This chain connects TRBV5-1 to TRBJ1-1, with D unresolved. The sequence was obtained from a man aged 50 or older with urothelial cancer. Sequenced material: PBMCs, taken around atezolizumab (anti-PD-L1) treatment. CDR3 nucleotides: TGCGCCAGCAGCTTTGGACTGATGGGGAACACTGAAGCTTTCTTT. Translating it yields CASSFGLMGNTEAFF.